Listed below are T cell receptor beta chains from one sample, sequenced in a study of blood T cell repertoires in COVID-19. Method: immunoSEQ multiplex PCR; TCRdb's copy keeps in-frame clones and lacks some. This table holds 210,000 or so clones, 80% to 90% found once. The sample was PBMCs or T cells enriched from blood (not recorded which). Receptor source: a woman aged 25 to 39 who had been exposed to COVID-19. Both conserved end residues are part of each CDR3. The D gene is left open where the match is weak. Not every row has a clone size; where given, it reads once, few, many or a size class.

TRBJ2-5 | NA | TRBV5-1 | TRBD2 | CASSLFTSSGTYRETQYF | TGCGCCAGCAGCTTGTTTACTTCTAGCGGGACGTACCGAGAGACCCAGTACTTC
TRBJ2-3 | NA | TRBV19 | TRBD1 | CASTGTGRTDTQYF | TGTGCCAGTACCGGGACAGGTCGCACAGATACGCAGTATTTT
TRBJ1-2 | NA | TRBV21-1 | NA | CASSPRGVRYTF | TGTGCCAGCAGCCCACGGGGGGTCCGCTACACCTTC
TRBJ2-1 | NA | TRBV29-1 | TRBD1 | CSAGQVTYNEQFF | TGCAGCGCAGGACAGGTGACCTACAATGAGCAGTTCTTC
TRBJ1-2 | NA | TRBV27 | TRBD1 | CASSFVEDRDAYGYTF | TGTGCCAGCAGTTTTGTCGAGGACAGGGACGCTTATGGCTACACCTTC
TRBJ2-7 | NA | TRBV28 | NA | CASSSPGRNNEQYF | TGTGCCAGCAGTTCGCCTGGGAGAAACAACGAGCAGTACTTC
TRBJ2-4 | NA | TRBV7-8 | NA | CASSPSLAKNIQYF | TGTGCCAGCAGCCCCTCTTTAGCCAAAAACATTCAGTACTTC
TRBJ1-5 | NA | TRBV2 | TRBD1 | CASRGTVFEQPQHF | TGTGCCAGCAGAGGGACAGTCTTTGAGCAGCCCCAGCATTTT
TRBJ2-1 | NA | TRBV28 | TRBD2 | CASSLLSSGSFEQFF | TGTGCCAGCAGTTTATTGTCTAGCGGGAGCTTTGAGCAGTTCTTC
TRBJ1-6 | once | TRBV5-1 | NA | CASSLEADSPLHF | TGCGCCAGCAGCTTGGAAGCGGATTCACCCCTCCACTTT
TRBJ2-5 | NA | TRBV19 | TRBD1 | CASSMEQGAGETQYF | TGTGCCAGTAGTATGGAACAGGGGGCGGGAGAGACCCAGTACTTC
TRBJ1-1 | NA | TRBV19 | NA | CASSTGAEAFF | TGTGCCAGTAGTACGGGGGCTGAAGCTTTCTTT
TRBJ1-2 | NA | TRBV21-1 | NA | CASSKNEGTGYHGYTF | TGTGCCAGCAGCAAGAACGAGGGGACAGGGTACCATGGCTACACCTTC
TRBJ1-4 | NA | TRBV3-1/TRBV3-2 | NA | CASSQNKKARRNEKLFF | TGTGCCAGCAGCCAAAATAAAAAGGCCAGGCGTAATGAAAAACTGTTTTTT
TRBJ1-3 | few | TRBV3-1/TRBV3-2 | NA | CASSRTSVSGNTIYF | TGTGCCAGCAGCCGCACGAGTGTCTCTGGAAACACCATATATTTT
TRBJ1-6 | NA | TRBV7-9 | TRBD1 | CASSLAGQGFNSPLHF | TGTGCCAGCAGCTTAGCGGGACAGGGATTTAATTCACCCCTCCACTTT
TRBJ1-6 | NA | TRBV2 | NA | CASNGGSSYNSPLHF | TGTGCCAGCAATGGGGGCAGCTCCTATAATTCACCCCTCCACTTT
TRBJ2-5 | NA | TRBV5-4 | NA | CASSPRGRREIQETQYF | TGTGCCAGCAGTCCCCGAGGAAGGCGGGAAATTCAAGAGACCCAGTACTTC
TRBJ1-1 | once | TRBV19 | TRBD1 | CASTLDRGRGRNTEAFF | TGTGCCAGTACCTTGGACAGGGGAAGGGGTCGGAACACTGAAGCTTTCTTT
TRBJ2-1 | NA | TRBV3-1/TRBV3-2 | TRBD2 | CASSRTGGTSNEQFF | TGTGCCAGCAGCCGTACGGGGGGGACCAGCAATGAGCAGTTCTTC
TRBJ2-6 | NA | TRBV23-1 | NA | CASSPGRGPSGANVLTF | TGCGCCAGCAGTCCCGGCAGGGGACCCTCTGGGGCCAACGTCCTGACTTTC
TRBJ1-2 | NA | TRBV3-1/TRBV3-2 | NA | CASSQYLGGYGYTF | TGTGCCAGCAGCCAGTACTTAGGGGGATATGGCTACACCTTC
TRBJ2-4 | NA | TRBV28 | TRBD2 | CASSLRFGGTKNIQYF | TGTGCCAGCAGTTTGAGATTCGGGGGGACCAAAAACATTCAGTACTTC
TRBJ1-1 | NA | TRBV5-1 | NA | CASSLGLDTGPLNTEAFF | TGCGCCAGCAGCTTGGGGCTCGACACAGGTCCTTTGAACACTGAAGCTTTCTTT
TRBJ2-3 | NA | TRBV9 | TRBD2 | CASRAGTSGTDTQYF | TGTGCCAGCAGGGCAGGGACTAGCGGCACAGATACGCAGTATTTT
TRBJ2-1 | NA | TRBV2 | NA | CASKGVSYNEQFF | TGTGCCAGCAAAGGAGTGTCCTACAATGAGCAGTTCTTC
TRBJ2-7 | NA | TRBV2 | NA | CASSPYGNTYEQYF | TGTGCCAGCAGTCCTTACGGGAATACCTACGAGCAGTACTTC
TRBJ1-2 | NA | TRBV2 | TRBD1 | CASSERGQGSPYGYTF | TGTGCCAGCAGTGAAAGGGGACAGGGATCGCCCTATGGCTACACCTTC
TRBJ2-7 | NA | TRBV5-5 | TRBD1 | CASSSGTGAYEQYF | TGTGCCAGCAGCTCCGGGACAGGTGCCTACGAGCAGTACTTC
TRBJ1-1 | once | TRBV11-3 | TRBD1 | CASSLGVGQGNTEAFF | TGTGCCAGCAGCTTAGGAGTGGGACAGGGGAACACTGAAGCTTTCTTT
TRBJ2-7 | NA | TRBV6-5 | NA | CASSQTGLGEQYF | TGTGCCAGCAGTCAAACAGGTCTCGGCGAGCAGTACTTC
TRBJ1-1 | NA | TRBV19 | TRBD1 | CASSPLTGGWHAEAFF | TGTGCCAGTAGTCCCCTGACAGGGGGGTGGCACGCTGAAGCTTTCTTT
TRBJ2-3 | once | TRBV28 | NA | CASSSRVRGTDTQYF | TGTGCCAGCAGTTCCAGGGTCAGGGGCACAGATACGCAGTATTTT
TRBJ1-1 | NA | TRBV27 | NA | CASSRTGFTEAFF | TGTGCCAGCAGTAGAACAGGTTTTACTGAAGCTTTCTTT
TRBJ2-2 | NA | TRBV11-3 | NA | CASSPRFTGELFF | TGTGCCAGCAGCCCCAGGTTCACCGGGGAGCTGTTTTTT
TRBJ2-2 | NA | TRBV10-3 | NA | CANRDIDTGELFF | TGTGCCAACCGGGACATAGACACCGGGGAGCTGTTTTTT
TRBJ1-2 | NA | TRBV3-1/TRBV3-2 | NA | CASSPGAGALYGYTF | TGTGCCAGCAGCCCGGGGGCGGGGGCCCTCTATGGCTACACCTTC
TRBJ2-1 | NA | TRBV10-3 | TRBD2 | CAISEVGGPHNEQFF | TGTGCCATCAGTGAAGTGGGAGGGCCTCACAATGAGCAGTTCTTC
TRBJ2-7 | once | TRBV10-1 | NA | CASSERGSREQYF | TGCGCCAGCAGTGAGAGGGGATCCCGCGAGCAGTACTTC
TRBJ1-5 | NA | TRBV4-2 | NA | CASSQDGTRSNQPQHF | TGTGCCAGCAGCCAAGATGGGACTCGGAGCAATCAGCCCCAGCATTTT
TRBJ2-7 | NA | TRBV18 | TRBD1 | CASSPPGQGVGEQYF | TGTGCCAGCTCACCACCGGGACAGGGGGTAGGCGAGCAGTACTTC
TRBJ1-2 | NA | TRBV30 | TRBD1 | CARSGQGPTNYGYTF | TGTGCCCGTTCTGGACAGGGACCTACTAACTATGGCTACACCTTC
TRBJ2-3 | once | TRBV7-9 | TRBD1 | CASSSSTGTGHGDTQYF | TGTGCCAGCAGCTCTTCGACCGGGACAGGGCACGGGGATACGCAGTATTTT
TRBJ1-2 | NA | TRBV29-1 | NA | CSVNTDLAGYGYTF | TGCAGCGTTAATACGGATTTGGCGGGCTATGGCTACACCTTC
TRBJ1-5 | NA | TRBV2 | NA | CASGEALISNQPQHF | TGTGCCTCCGGGGAGGCGCTAATTAGCAATCAGCCCCAGCATTTT
TRBJ2-2 | NA | TRBV24-1 | NA | CATMGSGDTGELFF | TGTGCCACCATGGGGTCAGGGGACACCGGGGAGCTGTTTTTT
TRBJ1-2 | NA | TRBV15 | NA | CATSRDRGQLVRGYTF | TGTGCCACCAGCAGAGATAGGGGACAACTCGTGAGGGGCTACACCTTC
TRBJ2-5 | NA | TRBV9 | NA | CASSGAPRETQYF | TGTGCCAGCAGCGGGGCCCCTCGGGAGACCCAGTACTTC
TRBJ1-1 | NA | TRBV19 | TRBD1 | CASSIGQGITEAFF | TGTGCCAGTAGTATTGGACAGGGGATCACTGAAGCTTTCTTT
TRBJ2-5 | NA | TRBV6-5 | NA | CASRRQDQETQYF | TGTGCCAGCAGGAGACAGGACCAAGAGACCCAGTACTTC
TRBJ1-1 | NA | TRBV5-1 | TRBD1 | CASSSLQTGSNTEAFF | TGCGCCAGCAGCTCCCTCCAGACAGGGTCGAACACTGAAGCTTTCTTT